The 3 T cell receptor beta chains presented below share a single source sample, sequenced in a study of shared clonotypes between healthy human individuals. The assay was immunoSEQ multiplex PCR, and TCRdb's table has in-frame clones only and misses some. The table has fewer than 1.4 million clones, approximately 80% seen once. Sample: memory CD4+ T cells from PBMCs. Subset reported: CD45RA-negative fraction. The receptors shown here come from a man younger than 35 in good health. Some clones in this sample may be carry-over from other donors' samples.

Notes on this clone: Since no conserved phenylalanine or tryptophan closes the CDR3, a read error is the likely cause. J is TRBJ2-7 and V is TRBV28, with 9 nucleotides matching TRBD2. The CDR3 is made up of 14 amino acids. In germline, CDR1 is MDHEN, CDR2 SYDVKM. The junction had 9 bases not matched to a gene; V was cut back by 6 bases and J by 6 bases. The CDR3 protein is CASRLPSGAGEQYL. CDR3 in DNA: TGTGCCAGCAGGCTACCTAGCGGGGCCGGCGAGCAGTACCTC.

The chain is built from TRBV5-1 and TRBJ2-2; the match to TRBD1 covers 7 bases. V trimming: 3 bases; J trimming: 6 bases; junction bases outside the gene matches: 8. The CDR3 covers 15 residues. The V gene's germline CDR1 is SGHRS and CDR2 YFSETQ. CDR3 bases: TGCGCCAGCAGCTCTACCGGGACAGCCTCCGGGGAGCTGTTTTTT. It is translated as CASSSTGTASGELFF. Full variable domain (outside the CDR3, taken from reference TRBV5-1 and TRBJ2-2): KAGVTQTPRYLIKTRGQQVTLSCSPISGHRSVSWYQQTPGQGLQFLFEYFSETQRNKGNFPGRFSGRQFSNSRSEMNVSTLELGDSALYLCASSSTGTASGELFFGEGSRLTVL.

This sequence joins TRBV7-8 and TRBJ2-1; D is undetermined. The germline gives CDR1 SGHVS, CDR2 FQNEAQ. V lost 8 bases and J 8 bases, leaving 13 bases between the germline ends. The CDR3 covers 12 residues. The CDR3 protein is CASSSHAHEQFF. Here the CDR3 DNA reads TGTGCCAGCTCCAGTCACGCCCATGAGCAGTTCTTC. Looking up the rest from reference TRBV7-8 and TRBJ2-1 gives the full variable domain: GAGVSQSPRYKVAKRGQDVALRCDPISGHVSLFWYQQALGQGPEFLTYFQNEAQLDKSGLPSDRFFAERPEGSVSTLKIQRTQQEDSAVYLCASSSHAHEQFFGPGTRLTVL.